The 28 T cell receptor beta chains given below trace back to one sample, sequenced in a study of blood T cell repertoires in COVID-19. This table comes from immunoSEQ multiplex PCR, and its TCRdb copy is limited to in-frame clones, with some not included. The sample gives 110,000 to 150,000 clones, approximately 80% of which show up once; more than 4% is in the top ten. Source material: peripheral blood. The receptors were sampled from a woman between 50 and 59 years old with acute or convalescent COVID-19.

The V and J genes are TRBV30 and TRBJ1-1, with a weak D call TRBD1 (6 bases). V was cut by 1 base and J by 6 bases, with 9 bases left in between. Germline V lookup: CDR1 GTSNPN, CDR2 SVGIG (reference sequence). The CDR3 spans 12 residues. The CDR3 reads CAWSAQGPEAFF. CDR3 nucleotide sequence: TGTGCCTGGAGTGCTCAGGGGCCTGAAGCTTTCTTT.

This chain connects TRBV7-3 to TRBJ2-1, with 11 positions matching TRBD2. Germline loops: CDR1 SGHTA, CDR2 FQGTGA. The trim removed 5 bases at V and 5 bases at J, leaving 26 bases unmatched. The CDR3 is made up of 22 amino acids. The CDR3 is CASSLNPGLVPSGGPLDNEQFF. CDR3 DNA sequence: TGTGCCAGCAGCCTAAACCCAGGTTTGGTTCCTAGCGGGGGGCCCCTTGACAATGAGCAGTTCTTC.

This chain joins TRBV5-1 and TRBJ2-7; D is undetermined. From germline, CDR1 is SGHRS and CDR2 YFSETQ. This CDR3 contains 13 residues. The V end was cut by 0 bases, the J end by 7 bases, with 11 bases between. The CDR3 coding sequence is TGCGCCAGCAGCTTGGACGGGTTGGAGGAGCAGTACTTC. Encoded protein: CASSLDGLEEQYF. Combining the CDR3 with reference TRBV5-1 and TRBJ2-7 gives the whole variable domain KAGVTQTPRYLIKTRGQQVTLSCSPISGHRSVSWYQQTPGQGLQFLFEYFSETQRNKGNFPGRFSGRQFSNSRSEMNVSTLELGDSALYLCASSLDGLEEQYFGPGTRLTVT.

The chain carries TRBV19 and TRBJ1-2; possibly TRBD1 for D (5 bases). The CDR3 loop spans 15 amino acids. Trimming took off 2 bases at V and 8 bases at J, with 18 bases between the two ends. Germline CDR1 reads LNHDA; CDR2 reads SQIVND (reference sequence). The CDR3 nucleotides read TGTGCCAGTAGTATAAGGGGCGATGGCCTCACGGGCTACACCTTC. Protein: CASSIRGDGLTGYTF.

This sequence joins TRBV5-1 and TRBJ1-6; D uncertain. V was pared by 0 bases and J by 9 bases, with 10 bases between. The CDR3 is 14 amino acids. The V gene's germline CDR1 is SGHRS and CDR2 YFSETQ. The CDR3 loop reads CASSLGTFSSPLHF. The DNA for the CDR3 is TGCGCCAGCAGCTTGGGTACATTCAGTTCACCCCTCCACTTT.

CDR3 amino acids: CASSFGGAGGPQETQYF. The CDR3 DNA reads as TGTGCCAGCAGCTTTGGTGGGGCGGGGGGCCCTCAAGAGACCCAGTACTTC. The V gene is TRBV7-3, the J gene TRBJ2-5; 8 positions agree with TRBD2. The CDR3 covers 17 residues. After removal of 3 bases from V and 2 bases from J, the junction contained 11 bases not matched to a gene. Germline values: CDR1 SGHTA, CDR2 FQGTGA.

The rearrangement uses TRBV12-3 or TRBV12-4 and TRBJ2-1; D perhaps matches TRBD2 (7 bases). The CDR3 runs to 13 residues. Trimming removed 4 bases from V and 9 bases from J, with 13 bases in between. Here the CDR3 DNA reads TGTGCCAGCAGTTCGGGGGGCCCGGTTGAGCAGTTCTTC. It codes for CASSSGGPVEQFF.

V and J are TRBV6-5 and TRBJ1-2; 9 bases are a match to TRBD1. V lost 4 bases and J lost 3; bases outside the gene matches: 9. The CDR3 extends over 16 amino acids. Germline CDR1 is MNHEY and CDR2 is SVGAGI. CDR3 amino acids: CASSSLRQGVHYGYTF. DNA of the CDR3: TGTGCCAGCAGTTCCCTAAGACAGGGGGTCCACTATGGCTACACCTTC.

The chain uses TRBV7-2 and TRBJ2-5; 7 nucleotides match TRBD2. Losses at the gene ends were 5 bases for V and 2 bases for J; bases not matched to a gene: 11. Germline lookup yields CDR1 SGHTA and CDR2 FQGNSA. This CDR3 has 16 residues. The CDR3 coding sequence is TGTGCCAGCAGCCACATCTCCGCGGGGGATCAAGAGACCCAGTACTTC. Amino acids: CASSHISAGDQETQYF.

The V and J genes are TRBV7-9 and TRBJ2-2; possible D gene TRBD1, 6 bases. Trimming shortened V by 6 bases and J by 5 bases, and 10 bases separated the two germline ends. Germline CDR1 and CDR2: SEHNR and FQNEAQ (reference sequence). The CDR3 length is 13 residues. The CDR3 region is CASSPQGTGELFF. The CDR3 DNA sequence: TGTGCCAGCAGTCCACAGGGAACCGGGGAGCTGTTTTTT.

The rearrangement joins TRBV11-1 to TRBJ2-1; D unclear. This CDR3 is built from 11 residues. V was cut by 3 bases and J by 7 bases, with 4 bases left in between. Germline V gives CDR1 SGHAT, CDR2 FQDESV (reference sequence). CDR3 DNA: TGTGCCAGCAGCTTCCAGAATGAGCAGTTCTTC. It encodes CASSFQNEQFF. The full variable domain, rest sourced from reference TRBV11-1 and TRBJ2-1, is EAEVAQSPRYKITEKSQAVAFWCDPISGHATLYWYRQILGQGPELLVQFQDESVVDDSQLPKDRFSAERLKGVDSTLKIQPAELGDSAMYLCASSFQNEQFFGPGTRLTVL.

This clone came up once. This chain joins TRBV15 and TRBJ1-2, with D tentatively TRBD1 (5 bases). V lost 3 bases to trimming and J lost 8 bases, with 16 bases between them. Germline V gene lookup returns CDR1 LNHNV and CDR2 YYDKDF (reference sequence). The CDR3 contains 14 residues. CDR3 loop: CATSSPDNLNGYTF. The CDR3 DNA reads as TGTGCCACCAGCAGCCCGGACAACTTGAACGGCTACACCTTC.

V and J are TRBV19 and TRBJ2-1; maybe TRBD2 (8 bases). The CDR3 contains 16 residues. CDR1 is LNHDA and CDR2 is SQIVND in the germline V gene (reference sequence). Trimming stripped 5 bases from V and 8 bases from J, with 22 bases between. The CDR3 bases are TGTGCCAGTAGTCCGCCGGGAGGGGGCGCGAGCGATGAGCAGTTCTTC. It translates to CASSPPGGGASDEQFF. Based on the CDR3 plus reference TRBV19 and TRBJ2-1, the full variable domain is DGGITQSPKYLFRKEGQNVTLSCEQNLNHDAMYWYRQDPGQGLRLIYYSQIVNDFQKGDIAEGYSVSREKKESFPLTVTSAQKNPTAFYLCASSPPGGGASDEQFFGPGTRLTVL.

The rearrangement links TRBV6-5 to TRBJ2-7; TRBD1 might be the D (6 bases). V lost 2 bases and J 1 base, leaving 9 bases between the germline ends. The CDR3 runs 14 residues. Germline assignment: CDR1 MNHEY and CDR2 SVGAGI. Written as DNA, the CDR3 is TGTGCCAGCAGTTACACGGACAGATCCTACGAGCAGTACTTC. Protein sequence: CASSYTDRSYEQYF.

This chain links TRBV7-9 with TRBJ1-1; D not certain. The germline CDR1 and CDR2 sequences are SEHNR and FQNEAQ (reference sequence). This CDR3 is built from 15 residues. The ends were cut back, 5 bases at V and 1 base at J, with 14 bases in the middle. The chain's CDR3 is CASSLDQRENTEAFF. CDR3 bases: TGTGCCAGCAGCCTTGATCAGCGGGAGAACACTGAAGCTTTCTTT.

The genes are TRBV18 and TRBJ2-5, with a weak D call TRBD2 (5 bases). V was trimmed by 3 bases and J by 5 bases, leaving 10 bases between them. The CDR3 runs to 13 residues. Germline CDR1 is KGHSH and CDR2 is LQKENI. The CDR3 coding sequence is TGTGCCAGCTCACCGAGGGCCAGGGAGACCCAGTACTTC. This sequence encodes CASSPRARETQYF.

The rearrangement links TRBV2 to TRBJ1-2; weak D call: TRBD1 (6 bases). Germline CDR1 reads SNHLY; CDR2 reads FYNNEI. This CDR3 has 12 residues. Trimming pared 4 bases from V and 8 bases from J, leaving 11 bases between. In nucleotides, the CDR3 is TGTGCCAGCAGTGGGACAGCCCGCGGCTACACCTTC. Amino acids: CASSGTARGYTF.

The chain combines TRBV30 with TRBJ1-2; unclear D gene. Germline loops: CDR1 GTSNPN, CDR2 SVGIG (reference sequence). V was pared by 2 bases and J by 4 bases, with 11 bases between. The CDR3 sequence is 13 residues long. The CDR3 loop reads CAWSLGSGYGYTF. The CDR3 bases are TGTGCCTGGAGTCTCGGATCGGGCTATGGCTACACCTTC.

Details on this clone: The junction departs from germline at one end; a sequencing error may be responsible. J is TRBJ2-7 and V is TRBV7-9; 7 nucleotides agree with TRBD1. This CDR3 is built from 15 residues. Germline V lookup: CDR1 SEHNR, CDR2 FQNEAQ (reference sequence). The CDR3 DNA reads as TGTGCTAGCAGCTCGGGACAGCCTAGCTCCTACGAGCAGTACTTC. Amino acid sequence: CASSSGQPSSYEQYF.

The chain is built from TRBV6-1 and TRBJ2-7, with unresolved D. Germline lookup yields CDR1 MNHNS and CDR2 SASEGT. The V end lost 3 bases, the J end lost 7 bases, and 22 bases lay between the germline ends. This CDR3 is built from 16 residues. CDR3 in amino acids: CASSEGPVHPRVEQYF. For the CDR3, the DNA is TGTGCCAGCAGTGAGGGCCCCGTCCACCCGCGTGTTGAGCAGTACTTC.

This chain joins TRBV7-2 and TRBJ2-1; D remains ambiguous. The ends were cut back, 4 bases at V and 5 bases at J, with 9 bases in the middle. Germline loops: CDR1 SGHTA, CDR2 FQGNSA. This CDR3 is 13 amino acids long. DNA for the CDR3: TGTGCCAGCAGCTACTATATCGACAATGAGCAGTTCTTC. Its protein is CASSYYIDNEQFF.

The chain carries TRBV6-2 or TRBV6-3 and TRBJ1-2; 10 positions agree with TRBD1. From germline, CDR1 is MNHEY and CDR2 SVGEGT. The CDR3 has 15 residues. Trimming cost V 2 bases and J 7 bases; bases outside gene matches: 7. CDR3 DNA sequence: TGTGCCAGCAGTTACCGCGGGACAGGGGAGACTGGCTACACCTTC. Translated: CASSYRGTGETGYTF.

The V and J genes are TRBV19 and TRBJ1-5; tentatively, D is TRBD1 (5 bases). Looked up from germline, CDR1 is LNHDA and CDR2 is SQIVND (reference sequence). CDR3 size: 15 residues. Trimming removed 7 bases at V and 7 bases at J, with 20 bases between. CDR3 bases: TGTGCCAGTAATACCGGGCGGGAGGGGCGGCAGCCCCAGCATTTT. As protein: CASNTGREGRQPQHF.

The chain links TRBV28 to TRBJ1-4; possible D gene TRBD1, 6 bases. V was cut by 10 bases and J by 10 bases, with 25 bases left in between. This CDR3 region has 15 residues. Germline CDR1 is MDHEN and CDR2 is SYDVKM. The CDR3 region has the DNA TGTGCCACCTCAGACTGGAGCACAGGGAGCGGAAAACTGTTTTTT. It encodes CATSDWSTGSGKLFF.

V and J are TRBV18 and TRBJ1-3; D ambiguous. V lost 1 base and J lost 8, with 9 bases in between. Germline CDR1 is KGHSH and CDR2 is LQKENI. The CDR3 spans 13 residues. The CDR3: CASSPLPLDTIYF. CDR3 coding DNA: TGTGCCAGCTCACCACTGCCCCTAGACACCATATATTTT.

V is TRBV19 and J is TRBJ2-7, with 13 bases identical to TRBD2. V gave up 8 bases and J gave up 6 bases; unmatched junction bases: 10. Germline CDR1 is LNHDA and CDR2 is SQIVND (reference sequence). This CDR3 spans 15 amino acids. The DNA of the CDR3 is TGTGCCAGTCGCGGGGGACTAGCGGGGACCGGCGAGCAGTACTTC. As protein: CASRGGLAGTGEQYF.

Only a few counts were recorded for this clone. V and J are TRBV14 and TRBJ1-2; possibly TRBD1 for D (6 bases). The germline V gene has CDR1 SGHDN and CDR2 FVKESK. V was shortened by 3 bases and J by 4 bases, with 12 bases between the two germline ends. The CDR3 consists of 14 residues. The CDR3, as DNA: TGTGCCAGCAGCCAGGGACAACAGACCTATGGCTACACCTTC. Translated: CASSQGQQTYGYTF.

This rearrangement joins TRBV10-3 to TRBJ1-2; TRBD1 is a possible D gene (6 bases). CDR3 size: 14 residues. The V gene lost 3 bases and the J gene lost 0 bases, with 8 bases spanning the gap. Germline V gives CDR1 ENHRY, CDR2 SYGVKD. In nucleotides, the CDR3 is TGTGCCATCAGTGAAAGGGACACTAACTATGGCTACACCTTC. Its translation: CAISERDTNYGYTF.